This T cell receptor (beta chain) was captured by sequencing in a study of esophageal squamous cell carcinoma under preoperative chemotherapy. Study-level background: Samples included peripheral blood T cells as well as tumor-infiltrating lymphocytes.

Study-level points and caveats: After treatment, tumor-infiltrating lymphocytes seemed to come partly from incoming peripheral T cells, not only local changes.

Germline lookup yields CDR1 SEHNR and CDR2 FQNEAQ (reference sequence). The CDR3 consists of 16 residues. V lost 6 bases and J lost 3; bases outside the gene matches: 9. As for this clonotype: Its specificity is not known.

TCRdb ran MiXCR on the PCR reads and lists one entry per CDR3 protein. Counted here are some 18,000 distinct CDR3 sequences, 35% to 55% occurring once; the ten biggest clones make up roughly 29%. Time point denoted: after preoperative PTX-NDP chemotherapy. The source of this sequence is a human donor with esophageal squamous cell carcinoma. The donor label of this sample is uncertain. The sample here was taken from a patient given preoperative chemotherapy. The gene calls are TRBV7-9 and TRBJ2-1; 9 positions agree with TRBD1. The CDR3 spells CASRPSGQGGYNEQFF. In DNA form, the CDR3 reads TGTGCCAGCAGGCCCTCGGGACAGGGAGGCTACAATGAGCAGTTCTTC. Variable domain in full (rest from reference TRBV7-9 and TRBJ2-1): DTGVSQNPRHKITKRGQNVTFRCDPISEHNRLYWYRQTLGQGPEFLTYFQNEAQLEKSRLLSDRFSAERPKGSFSTLEIQRTEQGDSAMYLCASRPSGQGGYNEQFFGPGTRLTVL.